These 17 T cell receptor beta chains originate from one sample sequenced in a study of control samples from healthy donors and cancer patients (TCRdb year 2020). Preparation of the library involved the immunoSEQ multiplex PCR assay. TCRdb re-hosts the immuneACCESS table, in-frame sequences only. Its copies lack some clones; in the studies checked, an unresolved V gene accounts for under half of them, and the cause for the rest is not known. The sample table shows fewer than 200,000 clones, and 90% to 95% are seen once. The top ten constitute about 4% of the sample. Sample: blood. The receptors here all came from a woman between 55 and 75 years old in good health.

This rearrangement joins TRBV30 to TRBJ2-7; 10 bases align to TRBD1. The CDR3 covers 15 residues. J was trimmed by 6 bases and V by 2 bases; bases with no gene match: 10. Per the germline V gene, CDR1 is GTSNPN and CDR2 is SVGIG (reference sequence). The CDR3: CAWSYPRDRGAEQYF. CDR3 DNA sequence: TGTGCCTGGAGTTACCCCAGGGACAGGGGAGCCGAGCAGTACTTC. Together with reference TRBV30 and TRBJ2-7, the CDR3 gives the full variable domain: SQTIHQWPATLVQPVGSPLSLECTVEGTSNPNLYWYRQAAGRGLQLLFYSVGIGQISSEVPQNLSASRPQDRQFILSSKKLLLSDSGFYLCAWSYPRDRGAEQYFGPGTRLTVT.

The chain has TRBV3-1 (or the pseudogene TRBV3-2) and TRBJ1-4; a weak D match, TRBD1 (6 bases). The CDR3 has 14 amino acids. Germline V gene sequence: CDR1 LGHDT, CDR2 YNNKEL (reference sequence). V gave up 3 bases and J gave up 7 bases, with 12 bases separating them. CDR3 nucleotides: TGTGCCAGCAGCCATAGGGGGGTAGGTGAAAAACTGTTTTTT. Its protein is CASSHRGVGEKLFF.

The V gene is TRBV18, the J gene TRBJ1-5, with TRBD1 identical over 9 bases. Germline values: CDR1 KGHSH, CDR2 LQKENI. This CDR3 spans 14 amino acids. With V trimmed by 4 bases and J by 7 bases, 5 bases remained unmatched. CDR3 DNA sequence: TGTGCCAGCTCACAACAGGGGGCGGAACAGCCCCAGCATTTT. Translating gives CASSQQGAEQPQHF. Complete variable domain (other parts from reference TRBV18 and TRBJ1-5): NAGVMQNPRHLVRRRGQEARLRCSPMKGHSHVYWYRQLPEEGLKFMVYLQKENIIDESGMPKERFSAEFPKEGPSILRIQQVVRGDSAAYFCASSQQGAEQPQHFGDGTRLSIL.

The chain's CDR3 is CASSVGLAGSDTQYF. The DNA of the CDR3 is TGTGCCAGCAGCGTCGGACTAGCGGGGTCAGATACGCAGTATTTT. The rearrangement joins TRBV5-4 to TRBJ2-3; 12 bases map to TRBD2. The V gene end was trimmed by 4 bases and the J gene end by 4 bases; junction bases not matched to a gene: 4. The CDR3 sequence is 15 residues long. Germline assignment: CDR1 SGHNT and CDR2 YYREEE (reference sequence).

This chain uses TRBV5-6 with TRBJ1-2; weak D call: TRBD1 (6 bases). The V end was cut by 2 bases, the J end by 4 bases, with 12 bases between. From germline, CDR1 is SGHDT and CDR2 YYEEEE. The CDR3 is 14 amino acids. The CDR3 DNA follows: TGTGCCAGCAGCTTTTACAGGGTCGGCTATGGCTACACCTTC. Translating gives CASSFYRVGYGYTF.

The rearrangement uses TRBV14 and TRBJ1-5, with TRBD1 as a possible D gene (6 bases). The CDR3 runs 15 residues. V lost 0 bases and J lost 3, with 9 bases in between. CDR1 and CDR2 from the germline V gene are SGHDN and FVKESK. The CDR3 nucleotides are TGTGCCAGCAGCCAAGACAGGGGTCACAATCAGCCCCAGCATTTT. It specifies CASSQDRGHNQPQHF.

The rearrangement links TRBV6-6 to TRBJ1-6, with D possibly being TRBD1 (5 bases). The CDR3 covers 13 residues. The V gene lost 11 bases and the J gene lost 6 bases, with 14 bases spanning the gap. Per the germline V gene, CDR1 is MNHNY and CDR2 is SVGAGI (reference sequence). The DNA of the CDR3 is TGTGCCGTAGGGGTAGACCCTAATTCACCCCTCCACTTT. Translation: CAVGVDPNSPLHF.

CDR3 DNA sequence: TGCGCCAGCAGCTTTCTCCCCTTAGGGAATATGAACACTGAAGCTTTCTTT. As protein: CASSFLPLGNMNTEAFF. J is TRBJ1-1 and V is TRBV5-1; D is unresolved. This CDR3 has 17 amino acids. Looked up from germline, CDR1 is SGHRS and CDR2 is YFSETQ. Trimming shortened V by 2 bases and J by 0 bases, and 17 bases separated the two germline ends.

J is TRBJ1-6 and V is TRBV5-6, with D maybe TRBD1 (5 bases). Germline CDR1 and CDR2: SGHDT and YYEEEE. Trimming left V 0 bases short and J 6 bases short, with 13 bases between. The length of the CDR3 is 16 residues. The CDR3 DNA follows: TGTGCCAGCAGCTTGGAGGGGCAGGCATCTAATTCACCCCTCCACTTT. Its protein is CASSLEGQASNSPLHF.

The V call is TRBV5-1, the J call TRBJ1-1, with TRBD1 as a possible D gene (5 bases). The germline V gene encodes CDR1 SGHRS and CDR2 YFSETQ. The CDR3 has 14 residues. Trimming removed 3 bases at V and 4 bases at J, with 13 bases between. The CDR3 region has the DNA TGCGCCAGCAGCTGGGGGTCCGGGGGCACTGAAGCTTTCTTT. Protein sequence: CASSWGSGGTEAFF.

CDR3: CASRQWDSVNTEAFF. DNA for the CDR3: TGTGCCAGTAGACAGTGGGACAGTGTGAACACTGAAGCTTTCTTT. The gene calls are TRBV19 and TRBJ1-1; TRBD1 aligns across 7 bases. Germline CDR1 reads LNHDA; CDR2 reads SQIVND (reference sequence). J gave up 0 bases and V 6 bases, and 7 bases lay outside the gene matches. The CDR3 is 15 amino acids.

This chain links TRBV15 with TRBJ1-5, with TRBD1 matching over 12 bases. CDR3 length: 16 amino acids. V trimming: 3 bases; J trimming: 6 bases; junction bases outside the gene matches: 6. The germline V gene encodes CDR1 LNHNV and CDR2 YYDKDF (reference sequence). The CDR3 region is CATSSAGTGGVQPQHF. DNA for the CDR3: TGTGCCACCAGCAGTGCCGGGACAGGGGGCGTTCAGCCCCAGCATTTT.

The V gene is TRBV27, the J gene TRBJ1-1; 8 positions match TRBD1. The CDR3 consists of 14 residues. Germline values: CDR1 MNHEY, CDR2 SMNVEV (reference sequence). J lost 5 bases, V lost 5 bases, and 7 bases had no gene match. CDR3 nucleotides: TGTGCCAGCAGTGGCAGGGGGCGACGGACTGAAGCTTTCTTT. Translating gives CASSGRGRRTEAFF.

This chain connects TRBV27 to TRBJ1-3; perhaps TRBD1 as D (5 bases). This CDR3 contains 16 residues. Germline V gives CDR1 MNHEY, CDR2 SMNVEV (reference sequence). Trimming shortened V by 4 bases and J by 3 bases, and 16 bases separated the two germline ends. In DNA, the CDR3 is TGTGCCAGCAGTTCCCTCCGGGACTCATATGGAAACACCATATATTTT. This translates into CASSSLRDSYGNTIYF.

The chain links TRBV6-5 to TRBJ2-3; 7 bases are shared with TRBD2. The germline CDR1 and CDR2 sequences are MNHEY and SVGAGI. V shed 8 bases and J 4 bases; nucleotides not matched to a gene: 9. This CDR3 is 14 amino acids long. CDR3 residues: CASAAGTIADTQYF. In DNA form, the CDR3 reads TGTGCCAGCGCCGCCGGGACTATCGCAGATACGCAGTATTTT.

The chain has TRBV5-4 and TRBJ2-2, with 8 nucleotides matching TRBD1. The trim removed 0 bases at V and 5 bases at J, leaving 9 bases unmatched. The germline V gene encodes CDR1 SGHNT and CDR2 YYREEE (reference sequence). This CDR3 comprises 17 residues. CDR3 DNA sequence: TGTGCCAGCAGCTTGGGAGGCAGGGGGCATGGAACCGGGGAGCTGTTTTTT. Translated: CASSLGGRGHGTGELFF.

The V gene is TRBV2, the J gene TRBJ1-2, with D perhaps TRBD1 (6 bases). Trimming took off 3 bases at V and 6 bases at J, with 14 bases between the two ends. Germline values: CDR1 SNHLY, CDR2 FYNNEI. This CDR3 contains 14 residues. The DNA of the CDR3 is TGTGCCAGCAGTGACCCGGCAGGGGCTGATGGCTACACCTTC. Residues: CASSDPAGADGYTF. The full variable domain, its missing parts supplied by reference TRBV2 and TRBJ1-2, is EPEVTQTPSHQVTQMGQEVILRCVPISNHLYFYWYRQILGQKVEFLVSFYNNEISEKSEIFDDQFSVERPDGSNFTLKIRSTKLEDSAMYFCASSDPAGADGYTFGSGTRLTVV.